There are many counts of the clone carrying this TCR beta chain. The record originates from a study of T-cell reconstitution after alpha-beta-depleted transplantation in children. The TCRbeta library was prepared with unique molecular identifiers. TCRdb redid the calling of the PCR reads with MiXCR, one entry per CDR3 protein. The data show approximately 590,000 distinct CDR3 sequences, over 9.5% seen once. This CDR3 is 12 amino acids long. V was shortened by 6 bases and J by 4 bases, with 10 bases between the two germline ends. Sequenced here: PBMCs from the stem cell graft donor, sampled from the stem cell graft. V is TRBV12-3 or TRBV12-4 and J is TRBJ2-7, with a weak D call TRBD2 (6 bases). This receptor was identified in a human donor who donated a stem cell graft to a child with acute myeloid leukemia. The CDR3 DNA reads as TGTGCCAGCAGCGAGCGGGCTTACGAGCAGTACTTC. Translating it yields CASSERAYEQYF.